One and the same sample provided the 8 T cell receptor beta chains below, sequenced in a study of breast tumors, draining lymph nodes, adjacent tissues. In TCRdb, the multiplex PCR reads were re-called with MiXCR into one record per CDR3 protein. The data contain tens of thousands of distinct CDR3 sequences, under 30% of them seen just once; the ten biggest clones take up under 9.5%. The material sequenced was breast tumor tissue. The receptors come from a female donor with breast cancer. Some clones in this sample may be carry-over from other donors' samples.

V gene TRBV2 combines with J gene TRBJ2-1; the match to TRBD1 covers 9 bases. CDR3 length: 17 amino acids. Germline V CDR1 and CDR2: SNHLY, FYNNEI. J gave up 2 bases and V 4 bases, and 9 bases lay outside the gene matches. The CDR3 protein is CASSVVSDRGTYNEQFF. CDR3 coding DNA: TGTGCCAGCAGTGTTGTTTCCGACAGGGGGACCTACAATGAGCAGTTCTTC.

This clonotype was seen many times. V usage is TRBV30 and J usage is TRBJ1-5; D perhaps matches TRBD1 (5 bases). The V and J ends lost 1 base and 6 bases respectively, with 10 bases between them. In germline, CDR1 is GTSNPN, CDR2 SVGIG (reference sequence). The CDR3 totals 13 residues. CDR3 in amino acids: CAWSAGGTQPQHF. CDR3 in DNA: TGTGCCTGGAGTGCGGGGGGTACTCAGCCCCAGCATTTT.

This clonotype was seen only a few times. The DNA for the CDR3 is TGCAGTGCTTTTGGGGCCAACGTCCTGACTTTC. Encoded protein: CSAFGANVLTF. The chain links TRBV20-1 to TRBJ2-6; no clear D. CDR1 DFQATT and CDR2 SNEGSKA come from the germline V gene (reference sequence). V lost 5 bases and J lost 3, with 2 bases in between. The CDR3 loop spans 11 amino acids.

Sample share makes this clonotype medium-sized. The chain is built from TRBV7-6 and TRBJ2-6; 9 bases are shared with TRBD1. CDR1 is SGHVS and CDR2 is FNYEAQ in the germline V gene. Trimming took 4 bases from V and 4 from J; bases not matched to a gene: 8. The CDR3 is 17 residues long. As DNA, the CDR3 is TGTGCCAGCAGCTCCGGGACAGGGACGTACGGGGCCAACGTCCTGACTTTC. This translates into CASSSGTGTYGANVLTF.

The count of this clonotype is one. The genes are TRBV20-1 and TRBJ2-1, with 9 nucleotides matching TRBD2. The CDR3 contains 16 residues. V shed 1 base and J 9 bases; nucleotides not matched to a gene: 13. Per germline, CDR1 DFQATT and CDR2 SNEGSKA (reference sequence). CDR3 loop: CSARAELAGYLSEQFF. DNA for the CDR3: TGCAGTGCTAGAGCGGAGCTAGCGGGATATTTAAGTGAGCAGTTCTTC.

A remark on this clonotype: Germline and junction disagree at one end, which may indicate a read error. V is TRBV2 and J is TRBJ2-1, with D perhaps TRBD2 (6 bases). This CDR3 is 15 amino acids long. CDR1 SNHLY and CDR2 FYNNEI come from the germline V gene. The CDR3 region is CASKEGQGSYSEQFF. Written as DNA, the CDR3 is TGTGCCAGCAAGGAGGGGCAAGGGTCCTACAGTGAGCAGTTCTTC.

This clonotype was observed at least ten times. The chain uses TRBV24-1 and TRBJ1-2, with 7 bases fitting TRBD1. Germline CDR1 reads KGHDR; CDR2 reads SFDVKD. V was pared by 2 bases and J by 0 bases, with 5 bases of the junction left unmatched. The CDR3 has 16 amino acids. CDR3 DNA sequence: TGTGCCACCAGTGATTCCGACAGGGCCGCTAACTATGGCTACACCTTC. It is translated as CATSDSDRAANYGYTF.

This clonotype was recorded many times. V usage is TRBV5-8 and J usage is TRBJ2-1; D unclear. This CDR3 is built from 12 residues. Germline values: CDR1 SGHTS, CDR2 YDEGEE. V was shortened by 3 bases and J by 5 bases, with 6 bases between the two germline ends. CDR3 region: CASSWPHNEQFF. The CDR3 DNA reads as TGTGCCAGCAGCTGGCCCCACAATGAGCAGTTCTTC.